This T cell receptor (beta chain) was sequenced in a study of vaccination effects on CD4 cells after COVID-19 (dated by TCRdb to the early 2020s). With respect to the entire study: In the ViraFEST assay, PBMC were stimulated with viral peptide pools, and antigen-specific CD4+ T cell clonotypes were then identified by expansion using TCR sequencing. Cultures from other donors in the study were sequenced using the Oncomine TCR Beta short-read assay on an Illumina iSeq 100. Three convalescent patients were sampled early (day +14) and late (day +241, +227, +161 respectively) after vaccination. The full study included roughly 10 COVID-19 convalescent patients and several SARS-CoV-2-naive healthy vaccine recipients. Some 2 million PBMC per well were cultured in IMDM with about 4.6% human AB serum, around 10 IU/ml IL-2 and gentamicin, plus 10 ug/ml peptides. The study compared SARS-CoV-2 spike-specific CD4+ TCR repertoires before and after mRNA vaccination in COVID-19 convalescent patients and infection-naive vaccine recipients. Across the study, the median time from the second dose to post-vaccine sampling was 72 days (range 14 to 241).

The study at large found these results: For convalescent patients, new clones induced by the vaccine made up most of the post-vaccine spike-reactive repertoire, and these new clones were largely distinct from the clones induced by infection. Both infection-induced and vaccine-induced clones contracted markedly at late post-vaccination timepoints, which is consistent with waning T cell responses. The study was limited by a small number of convalescent patients, and early post-infection timepoints were lacking.

After less than eleven days of culture, CD4+ T cells were isolated with the EasySep CD4+ T cell isolation kit. Convalescent patients had PCR-confirmed SARS-CoV-2 infection between March and December 2020, before Alpha, Beta and Delta variants emerged in the United States. Participants received two doses of either the BNT162b2 or the mRNA-1273 mRNA SARS-CoV-2 vaccine. On days 3 and 7, half of the culture medium was replaced with fresh IL-2-containing medium. Each peptide stimulation condition was cultured in triplicate wells unless otherwise noted. PBMC were separated from whole blood using Ficoll-Paque Plus gradient centrifugation and were then either cryopreserved at -140C or used fresh. The QIAamp micro DNA kit was used to extract genomic DNA from the cultured CD4+ T cells. This clone was seen only once. The antigen this receptor binds is unknown. The record has no base qualities; no much larger clone is one base away.

V is reduced by 2 bases and J by 12 bases, leaving a spacing of 20 bases between them. In the germline V gene, CDR1 corresponds to KGHSH and CDR2 to LQKENI. The CDR3 measures 16 amino acids from cysteine to phenylalanine. This entry keeps only the CDR3 DNA: 48 bases, framed from base 1. The library was generated by the immunoSEQ multiplex PCR assay. DNA from the cultured, isolated CD4+ T cells was subjected to TCR beta CDR3 sequencing. As for the original processing: Non-productive TCR sequences were discarded, and reads were trimmed to the CDR3 region, with only CDR3s of 7 or more amino acids retained. Antigen-specific clonotypes were identified using the MANAFEST web app by comparison of expansion in peptide wells against reference cultures. To be called positive, a clone needed expansion at FDR<0.05 compared with the reference and with all other wells, an odds ratio greater than 5, and a frequency greater than 0.1% in two replicate wells. Clonotypes significantly expanded in SARS-CoV-2 spike wells and in at least one common cold coronavirus spike condition were defined as cross-reactive. CDR3 similarity was assessed by Levenshtein distance using the stringdist R package, and unrooted trees were constructed with ape in R 3.6.1. TCRdb re-hosts the immuneACCESS table, in-frame sequences only. Its copies lack some clones; in the studies checked, an unresolved V gene accounts for under half of them, and the cause for the rest is not known. V, J and clone size reflect that table, while D and trimming were determined from the DNA. Across this sample there are some 31,000 clones, with around 80% seen only once. The ten largest clones capture 5.5% to 8.5% of the sample.

The sequence was collected from a human donor who had a prior SARS-CoV-2 infection. This specimen consisted of CD4+ T cells from PBMCs cultured without peptide, obtained after COVID-19 vaccination. The rearrangement joined TRBV18 to TRBJ1-6, with the D gene call left open. This receptor carries the CDR3 CASSPVGGLSPLPLHF. The bases are TGTGCCAGCTCACCAGTTGGAGGCCTTAGCCCCCTACCCCTCCACTTT.